This T cell receptor beta chain is from a study of CD8+ T cells in alopecia areata. Study-level information: A regimen of oral tofacitinib, 5 to 10 mg twice daily, was given to treated patients.

This clone is termed medium-sized. Its antigen is still unknown. A read error may account for a junction end that differs from germline. Study results and limitations: Lesional scalp, especially alopecia totalis/universalis, showed higher clonality than normal scalp.

Isolated RNA was reverse transcribed into cDNA used as the sequencing template. Clones were sequenced by immunoSEQ multiplex PCR, and TCRdb holds only the in-frame ones, with some missing. The sample shows 150,000 or so clones, about 89% of them seen only once. Those with alopecia areata gave lesional scalp punch biopsies and peripheral blood. Both CD4+ and CD8+ T cells were separated by sorting PBMCs. Germline loops: CDR1 SEHNR, CDR2 FQNEAQ (reference sequence). CDR3 length: 13 amino acids. The source material was CD8+ T cells sorted from blood, sampled at week 0. The sequence was obtained from a human donor with alopecia areata. The chain links TRBV7-9 to TRBJ1-5; the D gene is possibly TRBD1 (5 bases). The DNA for the CDR3 is TGTGCCAGCACCTTAGACGGAGGGGAGCCCCAGCATTTT. Protein sequence: CASTLDGGEPQHF.